This entry lists 10 T cell receptor beta chains sequenced from one sample in a study of shared clonotypes between healthy human individuals. The assay was immunoSEQ multiplex PCR, and TCRdb's table has in-frame clones only and misses some. The sample carries about 710,000 clones, around 78% recorded once. Material: memory CD4+ T cells sorted from blood. Subset given: CD45RA-negative fraction. These receptors were obtained from a woman aged 25-40 years in good health.

At least ten counts were recorded for this clone. The chain couples TRBV27 to TRBJ2-7, with D perhaps assigned TRBD1 or TRBD2 (6 bases each). Trimming shortened V by 6 bases and J by 2 bases, and 17 bases separated the two germline ends. Germline V gene sequence: CDR1 MNHEY, CDR2 SMNVEV (reference sequence). There are 15 residues in the CDR3. This CDR3 is CASRRGGRNAYEQYF. DNA for the CDR3: TGTGCCAGCAGAAGAGGGGGGCGGAATGCCTACGAGCAGTACTTC.

V is TRBV9 and J is TRBJ2-3; TRBD1 is a possible D gene (5 bases). V was trimmed by 5 bases and J by 7 bases, leaving 14 bases between them. The CDR3 runs to 13 residues. CDR1 and CDR2 from the germline V gene are SGDLS and YYNGEE. The CDR3 reads CASRIGHRNTQYF. In DNA form, the CDR3 reads TGTGCCAGCAGAATCGGACACCGTAATACGCAGTATTTT.

V usage is TRBV6-5 and J usage is TRBJ1-5, with a weak D call TRBD1 (5 bases). Trimming stripped 6 bases from V and 7 bases from J, with 16 bases between. The CDR3 consists of 14 residues. The V gene's germline CDR1 is MNHEY and CDR2 SVGAGI. CDR3 in DNA: TGTGCCAGCAGAGAGCCAGGGAATGGGCAGCCCCAGCATTTT. Translated, it gives CASREPGNGQPQHF.

The rearrangement uses TRBV19 and TRBJ2-6, with D unclear. CDR1 and CDR2 from the germline V gene are LNHDA and SQIVND (reference sequence). CDR3 size: 15 residues. Trimming removed 2 bases from V and 0 bases from J, with 5 bases in between. The CDR3 coding sequence is TGTGCCAGTAGTATACAGTTCTCTGGGGCCAACGTCCTGACTTTC. It encodes CASSIQFSGANVLTF.

In this sample, this clone turned up many times. The rearrangement links TRBV28 to TRBJ1-2; 8 bases are shared with TRBD1. V was clipped by 7 bases and J by 4 bases; unmatched bases: 11. This CDR3 is built from 15 residues. Per germline, CDR1 MDHEN and CDR2 SYDVKM. CDR3: CASTRPGQAGYGYTF. The DNA for the CDR3 is TGTGCCAGCACGCGGCCGGGACAGGCTGGCTATGGCTACACCTTC.

The chain recombines TRBV5-1 with TRBJ1-5; weak D call: TRBD1 (5 bases). The CDR3 has 15 amino acids. Germline-derived CDR1 and CDR2 are SGHRS and YFSETQ. V dropped 4 bases and J dropped 5 bases, with 16 bases sitting between them. In DNA, the CDR3 is TGCGCCAGCAGCCCCGGACACGAGGGCTATCAGCCCCAGCATTTT. Amino acid sequence: CASSPGHEGYQPQHF.

The gene calls are TRBV6-1 and TRBJ2-2; tentative D call: TRBD2 (5 bases). This CDR3 region has 12 residues. CDR1 is MNHNS and CDR2 is SASEGT in the germline V gene. The germline V and J ends were trimmed by 10 bases and 6 bases, with 12 bases remaining between them. CDR3 sequence: CATLAPPGELFF. The CDR3 coding sequence is TGTGCCACTCTAGCCCCGCCCGGGGAGCTGTTTTTT.

The chain recombines TRBV7-2 with TRBJ2-3, with D perhaps TRBD1 (6 bases). V gave up 1 base and J gave up 2 bases, with 10 bases separating them. The CDR3 loop spans 15 amino acids. Germline-derived CDR1 and CDR2 are SGHTA and FQGNSA. CDR3 loop: CASSLVGTPTDTQYF. CDR3 DNA: TGTGCCAGCAGCTTAGTGGGGACACCCACAGATACGCAGTATTTT. Complete variable domain (other parts from reference TRBV7-2 and TRBJ2-3): GAGVSQSPSNKVTEKGKDVELRCDPISGHTALYWYRQSLGQGLEFLIYFQGNSAPDKSGLPSDRFSAERTGGSVSTLTIQRTQQEDSAVYLCASSLVGTPTDTQYFGPGTRLTVL.

This clone was recorded only once. The rearrangement uses TRBV18 and TRBJ1-1; 7 positions agree with TRBD1. The CDR3 runs to 13 residues. The V and J ends lost 3 bases and 5 bases, in that order; junction bases with no gene match: 3. Germline V gene sequence: CDR1 KGHSH, CDR2 LQKENI. This CDR3 is CASSPDRDTEAFF. CDR3 nucleotide sequence: TGTGCCAGCTCACCCGACAGGGATACTGAAGCTTTCTTT.

The chain is built from TRBV28 and TRBJ1-1; D is unresolved. Germline V lookup: CDR1 MDHEN, CDR2 SYDVKM. V gave up 3 bases and J gave up 6 bases, with 14 bases separating them. The CDR3 length is 14 residues. CDR3: CASSLLSAAAEAFF. The CDR3 DNA reads TGTGCCAGCAGTTTGCTGTCGGCGGCGGCTGAAGCTTTCTTT.